The text below deals with one T cell receptor beta chain. Its antigen is unknown. Sequencing targeted TCR beta in T cells from blood (CD8+ and CD4+). Reverse transcription of about 0.5 to 1 ug RNA used random hexamers. The amplification used immunoSEQ multiplex PCR on TCR beta CDR3; it spanned 54 Vbeta and 13 Jbeta. TCRdb reprocessed the immunoSEQ multiplex PCR reads via MiXCR and lists one record per CDR3 protein. The sample consists of roughly 89,000 distinct CDR3 sequences, roughly 96% of them appearing once. V lost 5 bases and J 7 bases, leaving 12 bases between the germline ends. Germline assignment: CDR1 GTSNPN and CDR2 SVGIG (reference sequence). The CDR3 is 11 residues long. The sample comes from a study of CD8 T cells in Susac syndrome. Study-wide context: The Susac syndrome patients were therapy-naive, on corticosteroids, or on intravenous immunoglobulin alone at blood draw.

Study observations and caveats: Total CD8+ and CD8+ TEMRA repertoires contained over 15 and five Susac-specific public clones, respectively.

Sample: CD8+ T cells from PBMCs. The clonotype originates from a human donor with Susac syndrome. The chain employs TRBV30 and TRBJ2-7; D gene unclear. In DNA form, the CDR3 reads TGTGCCTGGGGGATCGGACCTGAGCAGTACTTC. Its protein product is CAWGIGPEQYF. Complete variable domain (other parts from reference TRBV30 and TRBJ2-7): SQTIHQWPATLVQPVGSPLSLECTVEGTSNPNLYWYRQAAGRGLQLLFYSVGIGQISSEVPQNLSASRPQDRQFILSSKKLLLSDSGFYLCAWGIGPEQYFGPGTRLTVT.